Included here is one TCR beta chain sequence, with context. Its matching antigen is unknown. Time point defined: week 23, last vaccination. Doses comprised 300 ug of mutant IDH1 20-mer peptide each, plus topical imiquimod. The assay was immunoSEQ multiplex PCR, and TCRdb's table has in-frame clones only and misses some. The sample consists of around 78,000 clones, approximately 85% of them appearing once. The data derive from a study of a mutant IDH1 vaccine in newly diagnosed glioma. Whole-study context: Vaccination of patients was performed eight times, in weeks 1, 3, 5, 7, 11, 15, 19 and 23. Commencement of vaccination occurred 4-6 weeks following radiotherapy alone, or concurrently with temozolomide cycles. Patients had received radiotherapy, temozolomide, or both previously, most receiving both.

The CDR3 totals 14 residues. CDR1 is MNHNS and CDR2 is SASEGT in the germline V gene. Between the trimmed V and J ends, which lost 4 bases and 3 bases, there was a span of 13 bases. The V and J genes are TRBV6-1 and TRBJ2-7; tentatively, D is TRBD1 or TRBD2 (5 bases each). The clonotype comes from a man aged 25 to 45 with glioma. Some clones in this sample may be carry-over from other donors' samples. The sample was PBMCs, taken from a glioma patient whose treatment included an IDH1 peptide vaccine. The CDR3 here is CASSGDALFYEQYF. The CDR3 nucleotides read TGTGCCAGCAGTGGGGACGCCCTGTTCTACGAGCAGTACTTC.